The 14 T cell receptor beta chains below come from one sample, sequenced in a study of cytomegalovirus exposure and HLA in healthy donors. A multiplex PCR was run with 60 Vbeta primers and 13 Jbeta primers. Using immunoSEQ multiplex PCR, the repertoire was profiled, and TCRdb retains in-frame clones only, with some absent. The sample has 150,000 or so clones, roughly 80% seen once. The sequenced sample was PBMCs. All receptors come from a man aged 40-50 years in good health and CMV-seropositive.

The CDR3 nucleotides are TGTGCCAGCAGCCAAGACAGGGGGGGCGAAAAACTGTTTTTT. Its translation is CASSQDRGGEKLFF. J is TRBJ1-4 and V is TRBV2, with 9 bases that match TRBD1. Germline lookup yields CDR1 SNHLY and CDR2 FYNNEI. CDR3 length: 14 amino acids. Trimming cost V 6 bases and J 8 bases; bases outside gene matches: 7.

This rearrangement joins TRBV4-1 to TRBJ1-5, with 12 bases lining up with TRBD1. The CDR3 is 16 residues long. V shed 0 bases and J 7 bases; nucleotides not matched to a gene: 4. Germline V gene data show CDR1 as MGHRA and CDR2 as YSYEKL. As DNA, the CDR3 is TGCGCCAGCAGCCAAGATGGGACAGGGGGCGCGCAGCCCCAGCATTTT. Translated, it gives CASSQDGTGGAQPQHF.

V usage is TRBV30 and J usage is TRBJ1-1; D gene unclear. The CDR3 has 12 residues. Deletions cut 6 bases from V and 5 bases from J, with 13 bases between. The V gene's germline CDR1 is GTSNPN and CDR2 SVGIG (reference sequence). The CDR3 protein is CACGRADTEAFF. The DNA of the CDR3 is TGTGCCTGCGGGAGGGCGGATACTGAAGCTTTCTTT.

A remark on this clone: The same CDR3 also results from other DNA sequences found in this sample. The chain's CDR3 is CASSLPGAYGYTF. The CDR3 coding sequence is TGCGCCAGCAGCTTGCCGGGTGCGTATGGCTACACCTTC. V is TRBV5-1 and J is TRBJ1-2; no definite D call. The CDR3 has 13 amino acids. Trimming took 1 base from V and 5 from J, leaving 9 bases between them. Germline CDR1 and CDR2: SGHRS and YFSETQ.

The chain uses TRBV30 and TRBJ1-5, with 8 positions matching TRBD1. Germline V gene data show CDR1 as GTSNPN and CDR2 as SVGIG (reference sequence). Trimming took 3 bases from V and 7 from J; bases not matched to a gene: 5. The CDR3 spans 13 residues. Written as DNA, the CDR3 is TGTGCCTGGAGCAGGGGGCAGGGGCAGCCCCAGCATTTT. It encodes CAWSRGQGQPQHF.

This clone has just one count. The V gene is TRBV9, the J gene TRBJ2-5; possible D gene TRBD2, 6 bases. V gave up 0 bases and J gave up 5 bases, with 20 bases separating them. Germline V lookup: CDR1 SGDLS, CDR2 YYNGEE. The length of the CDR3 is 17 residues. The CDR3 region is CASSVGGVGRLLETQYF. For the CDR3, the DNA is TGTGCCAGCAGCGTAGGAGGGGTCGGGAGATTGCTGGAGACCCAGTACTTC.

CDR3 sequence (DNA): TGTGCCAGCAGTTTTGGAGGTCTGGATGGCTACACCTTC. Its protein is CASSFGGLDGYTF. The J gene is TRBJ1-2, the V gene TRBV28; D is unresolved. Trimming left V 3 bases short and J 6 bases short, with 11 bases between. This CDR3 has 13 residues. Germline CDR1 MDHEN, CDR2 SYDVKM.

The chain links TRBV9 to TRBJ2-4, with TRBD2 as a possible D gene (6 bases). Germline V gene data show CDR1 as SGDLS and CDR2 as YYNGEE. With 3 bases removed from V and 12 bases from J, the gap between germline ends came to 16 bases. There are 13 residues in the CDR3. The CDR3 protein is CASSGLGGHSQYF. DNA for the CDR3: TGTGCCAGCAGCGGACTTGGAGGGCACAGTCAGTACTTC.

CDR3 bases: TGTGCCAGCAGCTTGCAAAGCGCGAACACCGGGGAGCTGTTTTTT. Amino acids: CASSLQSANTGELFF. This chain joins TRBV5-4 and TRBJ2-2; D not resolved. The V end was cut by 1 base, the J end by 0 bases, with 7 bases between. Germline V gives CDR1 SGHNT, CDR2 YYREEE (reference sequence). This CDR3 region has 15 residues.

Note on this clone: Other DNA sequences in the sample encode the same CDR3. The CDR3 loop reads CASQPQAGGDYGYTF. The CDR3 region has the DNA TGCGCCAGCCAACCTCAGGCAGGAGGTGACTATGGCTACACCTTC. The genes are TRBV5-1 and TRBJ1-2, with no clear D. The CDR3 length is 15 residues. The V and J ends lost 7 bases and 3 bases respectively, with 19 bases between them. Per the germline V gene, CDR1 is SGHRS and CDR2 is YFSETQ.

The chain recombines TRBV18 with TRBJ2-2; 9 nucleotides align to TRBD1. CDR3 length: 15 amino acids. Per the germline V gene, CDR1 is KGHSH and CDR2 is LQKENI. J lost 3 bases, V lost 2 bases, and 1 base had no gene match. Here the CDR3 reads CASSPRQGDTGELFF. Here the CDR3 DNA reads TGTGCCAGCTCACCAAGACAGGGGGACACCGGGGAGCTGTTTTTT.

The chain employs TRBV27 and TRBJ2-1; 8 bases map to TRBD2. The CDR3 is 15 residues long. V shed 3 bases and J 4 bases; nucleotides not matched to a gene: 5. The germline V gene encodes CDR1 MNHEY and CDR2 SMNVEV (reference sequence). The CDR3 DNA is TGTGCCAGCAGTTTGGGGCTAGCGGGTTACAATGAGCAGTTCTTC. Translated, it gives CASSLGLAGYNEQFF.

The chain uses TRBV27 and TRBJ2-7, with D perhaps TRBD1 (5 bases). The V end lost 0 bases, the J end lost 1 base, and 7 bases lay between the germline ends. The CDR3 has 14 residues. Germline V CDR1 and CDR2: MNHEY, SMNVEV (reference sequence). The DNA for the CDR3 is TGTGCCAGCAGTTTATCGGGGCAGTCCTACGAGCAGTACTTC. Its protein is CASSLSGQSYEQYF.

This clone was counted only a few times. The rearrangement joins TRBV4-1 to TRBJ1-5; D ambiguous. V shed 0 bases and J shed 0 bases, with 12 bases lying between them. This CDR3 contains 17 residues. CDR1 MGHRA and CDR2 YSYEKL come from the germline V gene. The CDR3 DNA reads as TGCGCCAGCAGCCAAGAGATTCTGGAGCCTAGCAATCAGCCCCAGCATTTT. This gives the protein CASSQEILEPSNQPQHF.